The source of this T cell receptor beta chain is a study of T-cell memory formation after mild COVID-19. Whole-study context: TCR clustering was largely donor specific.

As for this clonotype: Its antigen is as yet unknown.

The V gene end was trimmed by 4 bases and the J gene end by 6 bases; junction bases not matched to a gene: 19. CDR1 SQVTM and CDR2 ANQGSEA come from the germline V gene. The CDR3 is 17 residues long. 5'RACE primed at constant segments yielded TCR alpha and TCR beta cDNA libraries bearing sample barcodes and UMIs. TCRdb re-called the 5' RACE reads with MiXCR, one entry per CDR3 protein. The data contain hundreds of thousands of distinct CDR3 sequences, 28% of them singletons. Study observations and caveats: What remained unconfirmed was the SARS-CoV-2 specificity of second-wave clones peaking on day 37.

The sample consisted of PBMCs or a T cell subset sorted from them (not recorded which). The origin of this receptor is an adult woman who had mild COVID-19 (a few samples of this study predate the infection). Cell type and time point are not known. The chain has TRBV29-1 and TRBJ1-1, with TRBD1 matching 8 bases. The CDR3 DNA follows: TGCAGCGTTGCCCCGAGTTCATCGGACAGGGAAGTTCCTGAAGCTTTCTTT. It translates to CSVAPSSSDREVPEAFF.